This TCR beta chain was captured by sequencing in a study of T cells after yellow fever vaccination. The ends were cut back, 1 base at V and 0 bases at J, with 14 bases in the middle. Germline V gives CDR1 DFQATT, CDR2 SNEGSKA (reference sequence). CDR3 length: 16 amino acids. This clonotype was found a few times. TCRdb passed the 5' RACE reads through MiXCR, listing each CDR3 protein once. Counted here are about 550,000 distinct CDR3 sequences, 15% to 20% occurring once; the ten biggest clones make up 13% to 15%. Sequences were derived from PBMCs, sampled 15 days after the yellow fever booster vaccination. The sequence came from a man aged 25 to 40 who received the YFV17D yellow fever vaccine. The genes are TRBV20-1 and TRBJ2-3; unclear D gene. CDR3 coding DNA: TGCAGTGCTAGAGCCATGGCGAGCATGAGCACAGATACGCAGTATTTT. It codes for CSARAMASMSTDTQYF.